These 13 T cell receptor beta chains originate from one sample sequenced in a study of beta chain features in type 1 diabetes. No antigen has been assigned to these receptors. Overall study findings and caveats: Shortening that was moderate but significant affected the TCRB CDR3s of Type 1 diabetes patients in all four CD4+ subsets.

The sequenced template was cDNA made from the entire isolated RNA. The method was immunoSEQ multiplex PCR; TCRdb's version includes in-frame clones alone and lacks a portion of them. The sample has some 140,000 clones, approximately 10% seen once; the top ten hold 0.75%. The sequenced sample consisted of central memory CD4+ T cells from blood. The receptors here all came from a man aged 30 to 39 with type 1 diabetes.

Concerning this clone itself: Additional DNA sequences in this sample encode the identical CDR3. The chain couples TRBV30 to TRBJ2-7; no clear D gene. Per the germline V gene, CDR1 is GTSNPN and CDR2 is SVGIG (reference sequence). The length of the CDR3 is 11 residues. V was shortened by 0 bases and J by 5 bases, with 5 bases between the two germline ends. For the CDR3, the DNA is TGTGCCTGGAGTGTAAGCGACGAGCAGTACTTC. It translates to CAWSVSDEQYF.

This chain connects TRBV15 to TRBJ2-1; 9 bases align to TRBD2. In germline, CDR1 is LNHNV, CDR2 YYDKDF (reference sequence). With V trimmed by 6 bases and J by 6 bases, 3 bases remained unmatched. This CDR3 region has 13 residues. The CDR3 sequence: CATRVAGVNEQFF. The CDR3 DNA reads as TGTGCCACCAGGGTAGCGGGGGTCAATGAGCAGTTCTTC. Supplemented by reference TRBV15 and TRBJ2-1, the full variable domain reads DAMVIQNPRYQVTQFGKPVTLSCSQTLNHNVMYWYQQKSSQAPKLLFHYYDKDFNNEADTPDNFQSRRPNTSFCFLDIRSPGLGDTAMYLCATRVAGVNEQFFGPGTRLTVL.

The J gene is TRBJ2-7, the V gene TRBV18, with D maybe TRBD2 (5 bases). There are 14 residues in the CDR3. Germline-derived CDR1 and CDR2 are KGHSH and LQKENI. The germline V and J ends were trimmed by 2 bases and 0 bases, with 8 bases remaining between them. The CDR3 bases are TGTGCCAGCTCACCAGCGGGCAGCTCCTACGAGCAGTACTTC. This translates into CASSPAGSSYEQYF.

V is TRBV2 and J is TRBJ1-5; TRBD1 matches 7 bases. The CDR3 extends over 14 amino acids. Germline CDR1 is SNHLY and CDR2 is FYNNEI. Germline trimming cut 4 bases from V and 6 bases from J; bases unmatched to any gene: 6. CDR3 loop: CASSALDRSQPQHF. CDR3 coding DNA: TGTGCCAGCAGTGCACTGGACAGGAGTCAGCCCCAGCATTTT.

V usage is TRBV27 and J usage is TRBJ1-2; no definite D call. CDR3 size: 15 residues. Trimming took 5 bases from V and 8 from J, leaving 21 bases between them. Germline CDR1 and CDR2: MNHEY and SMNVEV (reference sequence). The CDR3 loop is CASSPRVFTSWGYTF. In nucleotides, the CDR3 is TGTGCCAGCAGTCCCCGGGTTTTTACTAGCTGGGGCTACACCTTC.

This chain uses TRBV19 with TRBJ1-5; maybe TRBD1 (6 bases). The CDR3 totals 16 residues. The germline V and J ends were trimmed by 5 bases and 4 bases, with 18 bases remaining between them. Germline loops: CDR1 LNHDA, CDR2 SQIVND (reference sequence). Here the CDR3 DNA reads TGTGCCAGTAGTCCCGCTACAGGGATTCTTAATCAGCCCCAGCATTTT. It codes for CASSPATGILNQPQHF.

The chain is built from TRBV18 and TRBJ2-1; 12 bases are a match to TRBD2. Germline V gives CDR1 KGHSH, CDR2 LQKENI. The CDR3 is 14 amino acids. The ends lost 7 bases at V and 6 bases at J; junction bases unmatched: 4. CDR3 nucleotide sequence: TGTGCCAGCTGCCCACTAGCGGGGGGCAATGAGCAGTTCTTC. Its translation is CASCPLAGGNEQFF.

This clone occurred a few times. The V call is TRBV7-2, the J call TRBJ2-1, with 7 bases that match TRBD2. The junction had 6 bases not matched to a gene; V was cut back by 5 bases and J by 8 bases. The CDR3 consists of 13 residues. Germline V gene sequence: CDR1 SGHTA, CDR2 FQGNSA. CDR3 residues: CASSRTRRDEQFF. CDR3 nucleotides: TGTGCCAGCAGCCGGACTAGGCGCGATGAGCAGTTCTTC.

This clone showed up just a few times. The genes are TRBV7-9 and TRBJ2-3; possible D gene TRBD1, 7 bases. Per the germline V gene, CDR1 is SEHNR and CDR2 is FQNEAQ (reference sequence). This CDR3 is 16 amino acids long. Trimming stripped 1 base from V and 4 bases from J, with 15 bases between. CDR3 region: CASSLGQGGGADTQYF. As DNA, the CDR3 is TGTGCCAGCAGCTTAGGACAGGGAGGAGGGGCAGATACGCAGTATTTT.

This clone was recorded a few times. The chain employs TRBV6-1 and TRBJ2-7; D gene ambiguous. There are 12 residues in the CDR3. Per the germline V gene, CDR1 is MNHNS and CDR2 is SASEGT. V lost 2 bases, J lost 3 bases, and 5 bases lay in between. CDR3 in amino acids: CASSERSYEQYF. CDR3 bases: TGTGCCAGCAGTGAAAGGAGCTACGAGCAGTACTTC.

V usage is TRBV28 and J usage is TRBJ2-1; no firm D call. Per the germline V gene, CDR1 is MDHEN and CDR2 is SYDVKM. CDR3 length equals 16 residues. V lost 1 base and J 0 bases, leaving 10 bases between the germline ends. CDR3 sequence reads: CASSLFPGVSYNEQFF. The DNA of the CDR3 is TGTGCCAGCAGTTTATTTCCAGGTGTCTCCTACAATGAGCAGTTCTTC.

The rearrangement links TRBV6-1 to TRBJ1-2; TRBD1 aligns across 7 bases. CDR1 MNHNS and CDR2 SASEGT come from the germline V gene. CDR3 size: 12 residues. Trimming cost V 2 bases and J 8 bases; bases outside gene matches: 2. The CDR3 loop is CASSEQGEGYTF. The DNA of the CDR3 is TGTGCCAGCAGTGAACAGGGGGAAGGCTACACCTTC.

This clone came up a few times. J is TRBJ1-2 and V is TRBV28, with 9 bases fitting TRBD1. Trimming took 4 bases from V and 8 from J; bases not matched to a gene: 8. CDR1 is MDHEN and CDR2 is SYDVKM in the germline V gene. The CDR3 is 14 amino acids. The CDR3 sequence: CASSYPGTGFGYTF. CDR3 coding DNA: TGTGCCAGCAGTTACCCCGGGACAGGGTTCGGCTACACCTTC.